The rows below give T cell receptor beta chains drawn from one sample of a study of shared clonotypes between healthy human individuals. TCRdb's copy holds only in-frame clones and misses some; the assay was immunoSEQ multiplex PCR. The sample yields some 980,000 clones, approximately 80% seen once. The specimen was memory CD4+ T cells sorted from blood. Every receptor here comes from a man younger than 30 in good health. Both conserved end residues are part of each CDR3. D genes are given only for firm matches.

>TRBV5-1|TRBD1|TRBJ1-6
TGCGCCAGCAGCTTTGACAGGGTAGTTTCACCCCTCCACTTT
CASSFDRVVSPLHF
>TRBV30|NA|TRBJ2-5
TGTGCCTGGAGTGTACAGCGGAAAGAGACCCAGTACTTC
CAWSVQRKETQYF
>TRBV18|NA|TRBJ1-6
TGTGCCAGCTCACCACCCCAACAGGTTACTAATTCACCCCTCCACTTT
CASSPPQQVTNSPLHF
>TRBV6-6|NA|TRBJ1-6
TGTGCCAGCAGCCAATCGCGGGGAGGTAATTCACCCCTCCACTTT
CASSQSRGGNSPLHF
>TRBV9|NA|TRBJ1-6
TGTGCCAGCAGCGTAGGGACAGACTATAATTCACCCCTCCACTTT
CASSVGTDYNSPLHF
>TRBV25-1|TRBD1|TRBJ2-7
TGTGCCAGCAGTGAAAGGGGGTCCAGGGGGTACGAGCAGTACTTC
CASSERGSRGYEQYF
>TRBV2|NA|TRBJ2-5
TGTGCCAGCAGTGGGGACCTAGGCGCGGATTTGGAGACCCAGTACTTC
CASSGDLGADLETQYF
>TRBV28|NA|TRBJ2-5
TGTGCCAGCACCTGGGGCAGGGGTGAGACCCAGTACTTC
CASTWGRGETQYF
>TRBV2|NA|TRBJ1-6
TGTGCCAGCATGGGGGAGATACATTCGGCCCTCCACTTT
CASMGEIHSALHF
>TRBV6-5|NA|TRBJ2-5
TGTGCCAGCAGTTACTCTGCGCTCCAAGAGACCCAGTACTTC
CASSYSALQETQYF